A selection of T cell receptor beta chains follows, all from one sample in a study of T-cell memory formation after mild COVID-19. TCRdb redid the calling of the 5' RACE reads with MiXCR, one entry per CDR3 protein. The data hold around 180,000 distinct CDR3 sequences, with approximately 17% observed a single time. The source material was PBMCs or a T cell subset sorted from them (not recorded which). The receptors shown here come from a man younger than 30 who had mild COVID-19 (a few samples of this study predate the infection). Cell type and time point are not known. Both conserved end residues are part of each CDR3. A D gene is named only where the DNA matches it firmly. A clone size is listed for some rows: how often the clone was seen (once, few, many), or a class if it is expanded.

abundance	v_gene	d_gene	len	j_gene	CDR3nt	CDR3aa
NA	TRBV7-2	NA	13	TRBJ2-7	TGTGCCAGCAGCTTAGTCACGGGGAACGAGCAGTACTTC	CASSLVTGNEQYF
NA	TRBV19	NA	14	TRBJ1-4	TGTGCCAGTAGTTCCGGTGGAGTAGGTGAAAAACTGTTTTTT	CASSSGGVGEKLFF
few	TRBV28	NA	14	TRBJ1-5	TGTGCCAGTATGCCGAGTTTCAGCAATCAGCCCCAGCATTTT	CASMPSFSNQPQHF
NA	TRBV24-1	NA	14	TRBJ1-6	TGTGCCACCAGTGAGGGGACCAATTATTCACCCCTCCACTTT	CATSEGTNYSPLHF
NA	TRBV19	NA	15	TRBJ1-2	TGTGCCAGTAGTATAGAGTACGGGGCCTACTATGGCTACACCTTC	CASSIEYGAYYGYTF
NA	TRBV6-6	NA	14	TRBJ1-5	TGTGCCAGCAGTTATGACGGAGGAAATCAGCCCCAGCATTTT	CASSYDGGNQPQHF
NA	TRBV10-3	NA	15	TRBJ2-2	TGTGCCATAGGGGGGGCCTCCGCGAACACCGGGGAGCTGTTTTTT	CAIGGASANTGELFF
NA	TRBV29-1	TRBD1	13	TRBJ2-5	TGCAGCGTTAGGACAGGGGCTGGGGAGACCCAGTACTTC	CSVRTGAGETQYF
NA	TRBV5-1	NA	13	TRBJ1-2	TGCGCCAGCAGCTTAGGGGTTGACTATGGCTACACCTTC	CASSLGVDYGYTF
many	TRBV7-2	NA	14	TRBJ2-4	TGTGCCAGCAGACCTCAGGGCGCCAAAAACATTCAGTACTTC	CASRPQGAKNIQYF
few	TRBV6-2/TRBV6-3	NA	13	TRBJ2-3	TGTGCCAGCAGCCCAGGGACCGCAGATACGCAGTATTTT	CASSPGTADTQYF
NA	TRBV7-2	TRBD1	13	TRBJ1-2	TGTGCCAGCAGCTTAGGGACAGGGTGGGACTACACCTTC	CASSLGTGWDYTF
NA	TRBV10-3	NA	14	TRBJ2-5	TGTGCCATCAGGGGGACTCTCGCGAAAGAGACCCAGTACTTC	CAIRGTLAKETQYF
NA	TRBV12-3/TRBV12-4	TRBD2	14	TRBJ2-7	TGTGCCAGCAGTTTACGAGCGGGGAACCACGAGCAGTACTTC	CASSLRAGNHEQYF
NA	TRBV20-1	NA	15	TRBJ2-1	TGCAGTGCTACAAGGACTGTTAGCTCCTACAATGAGCAGTTCTTC	CSATRTVSSYNEQFF
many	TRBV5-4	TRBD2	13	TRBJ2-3	TGTGCCAGCAGCGGACTAGTGGAAGATACGCAGTATTTT	CASSGLVEDTQYF
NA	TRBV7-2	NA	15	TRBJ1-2	TGTGCCAGCAGCTTATGGGTAACAGCCCCCGATGGCTACACCTTC	CASSLWVTAPDGYTF
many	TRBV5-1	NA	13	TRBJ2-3	TGCGCCAGCAGCCTCGGGGCACCAGATACGCAGTATTTT	CASSLGAPDTQYF